These 4 T cell receptor beta chains were sequenced from one sample in a study of human T cells and chemical hapten exposure (TCRdb year 2021). Libraries were made using RACE. The sequencer listed for this sample is NextSeq 500. TCRdb ran its own pipeline on the public reads, namely fastp trimming at Q25 and MiXCR clone calling, and kept in-frame beta chains. Duplicate CDR3 protein sequences are folded into a single record with the most common DNA and genes. The sample table holds fewer than 500,000 distinct CDR3 sequences, of which 4.8% were seen once. In total, the top ten clones hold 2% to 2.5% of the sample. The time point label, read with the paper, signifies: patch test 1, 2 weeks after DPC sensitization. The treatment or condition label corresponds to: therapeutic diphenylcyclopropenone sensitization with weekly scalp DPC. The sequencing here drew on whole blood, taken in connection with sensitization to the hapten diphenylcyclopropenone (DPC). All receptors derive from a woman aged 50 to 65 with alopecia areata. Some clones in this sample may be carry-over from other donors' samples.

This clonotype was detected only a few times. V is TRBV2 and J is TRBJ2-2, with D unresolved. The ends were cut back, 2 bases at V and 10 bases at J, with 8 bases in the middle. The CDR3 spans 12 residues. CDR1 and CDR2 from the germline V gene are SNHLY and FYNNEI. The CDR3, as DNA: TGTGCCAGCAGTGAATACACAGAGGAGCTGTTTTTT. Residues: CASSEYTEELFF.

This clonotype was seen ten or more times. The chain joins TRBV12-3 or TRBV12-4 to TRBJ1-3; D is possibly TRBD1 (5 bases). The CDR3 spans 14 residues. The V gene lost 10 bases and the J gene lost 0 bases, with 13 bases spanning the gap. CDR3 coding DNA: TGTGCCACCACGCCCGGGACCTCTGGAAACACCATATATTTT. Protein: CATTPGTSGNTIYF.

This clonotype turned up a few times. CDR3 DNA sequence: TGTGCCTGGAGTCAAGGCATGAGCGTTCCGAACACCGGGGAGCTGTTTTTT. Protein: CAWSQGMSVPNTGELFF. This chain uses TRBV30 with TRBJ2-2; D gene ambiguous. Germline V CDR1 and CDR2: GTSNPN, SVGIG (reference sequence). V was pared by 2 bases and J by 0 bases, with 16 bases between. This CDR3 is 17 amino acids long.

In its sample, this clonotype was seen many times. This rearrangement joins TRBV19 to TRBJ1-5; D is ambiguous. Trimming took off 3 bases at V and 2 bases at J, with 5 bases between the two ends. The CDR3 loop spans 13 amino acids. Germline values: CDR1 LNHDA, CDR2 SQIVND (reference sequence). The CDR3 coding sequence is TGTGCCAGTAGTATTACAGGCAATCAGCCCCAGCATTTT. Amino acid sequence: CASSITGNQPQHF.